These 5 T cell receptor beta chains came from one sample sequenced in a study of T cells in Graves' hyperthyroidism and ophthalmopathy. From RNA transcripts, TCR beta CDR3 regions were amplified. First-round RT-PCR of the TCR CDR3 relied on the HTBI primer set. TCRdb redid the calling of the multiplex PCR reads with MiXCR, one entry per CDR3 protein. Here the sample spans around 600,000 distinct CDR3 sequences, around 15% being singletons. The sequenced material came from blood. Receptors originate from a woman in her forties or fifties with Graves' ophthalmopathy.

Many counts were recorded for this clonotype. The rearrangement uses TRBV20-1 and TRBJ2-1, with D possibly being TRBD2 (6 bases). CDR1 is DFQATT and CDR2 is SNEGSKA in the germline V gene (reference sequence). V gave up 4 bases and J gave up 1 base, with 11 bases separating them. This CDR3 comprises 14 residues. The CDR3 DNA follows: TGCAGTGCTATGCGGGGCCGGTCCTACAATGAGCAGTTCTTC. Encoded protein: CSAMRGRSYNEQFF.

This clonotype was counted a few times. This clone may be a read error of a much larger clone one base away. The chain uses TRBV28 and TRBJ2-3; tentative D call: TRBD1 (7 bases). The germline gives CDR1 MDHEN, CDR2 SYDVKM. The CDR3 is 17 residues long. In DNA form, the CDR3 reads TGTGCCAGCAGCCATTTTACAGGGGCAACTAGCACAGATACGCGGTATTTT. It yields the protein CASSHFTGATSTDTRYF.

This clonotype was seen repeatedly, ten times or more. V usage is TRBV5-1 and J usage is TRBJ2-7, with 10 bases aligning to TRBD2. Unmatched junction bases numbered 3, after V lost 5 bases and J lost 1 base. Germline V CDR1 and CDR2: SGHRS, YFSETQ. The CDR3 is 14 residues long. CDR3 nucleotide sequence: TGCGCCAGCAGATGGACTAGCGGATCCTACGAGCAGTACTTC. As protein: CASRWTSGSYEQYF.

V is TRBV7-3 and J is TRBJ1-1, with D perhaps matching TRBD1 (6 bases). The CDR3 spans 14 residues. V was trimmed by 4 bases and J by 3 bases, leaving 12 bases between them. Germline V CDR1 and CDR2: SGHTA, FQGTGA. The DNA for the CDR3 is TGTGCCAGCAGCTCTACAGGGTTGGACACTGAAGCTTTCTTT. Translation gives CASSSTGLDTEAFF.

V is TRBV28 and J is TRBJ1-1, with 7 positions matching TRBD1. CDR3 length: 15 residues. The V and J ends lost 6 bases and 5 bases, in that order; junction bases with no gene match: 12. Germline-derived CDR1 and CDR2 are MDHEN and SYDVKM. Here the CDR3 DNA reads TGTGCCAGCAGCGCGATTGACAGGGATTGGACTGAAGCTTTCTTT. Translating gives CASSAIDRDWTEAFF. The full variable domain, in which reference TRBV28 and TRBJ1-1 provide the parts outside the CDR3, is DVKVTQSSRYLVKRTGEKVFLECVQDMDHENMFWYRQDPGLGLRLIYFSYDVKMKEKGDIPEGYSVSREKKERFSLILESASTNQTSMYLCASSAIDRDWTEAFFGQGTRLTVV.